A selection of T cell receptor beta chains follows, all from one sample in a study of blood T cell repertoires in COVID-19. Here immunoSEQ multiplex PCR was the method, and the copy in TCRdb shows in-frame clones only, minus some. The table shows 200,000 to 250,000 clones, with about nine tenths occurring only once. The material sequenced was PBMCs or T cells enriched from blood (not recorded which). Receptors originate from a woman aged 40-49 years with acute COVID-19. Both conserved end residues are part of each CDR3. The D gene is left open where the match is weak. Where a row states a size, it is once, few, many or the class of an expanded clone; other rows omit it.

size: NA
D: TRBD1
J: TRBJ1-2
V: TRBV11-2
CDR3: CASSLEIGGQGANYGYTF
DNA: TGTGCCAGCAGCTTGGAAATCGGAGGACAGGGAGCTAACTATGGCTACACCTTC

size: once
D: NA
J: TRBJ1-1
V: TRBV7-2
CDR3: CASSLLTGGTEAFF
DNA: TGTGCCAGCAGCTTGCTAACAGGTGGCACTGAAGCTTTCTTT

size: once
D: NA
J: TRBJ1-3
V: TRBV9
CDR3: CASSPRRSESSGNTIYF
DNA: TGTGCCAGCAGTCCCCGGCGGTCTGAAAGCTCTGGAAACACCATATATTTT

size: NA
D: NA
J: TRBJ1-1
V: TRBV5-1
CDR3: CASSLATGNTEAFF
DNA: TGCGCCAGCAGCTTGGCGACAGGGAACACTGAAGCTTTCTTT

size: few
D: NA
J: TRBJ2-2
V: TRBV5-5
CDR3: CASSLATAGELFF
DNA: TGTGCCAGCAGCTTGGCGACAGCCGGGGAGCTGTTTTTT

size: NA
D: TRBD1
J: TRBJ1-2
V: TRBV6-5
CDR3: CASSYTGQGAWYTF
DNA: TGTGCCAGCAGTTACACGGGACAGGGGGCATGGTACACCTTC

size: NA
D: NA
J: TRBJ1-6
V: TRBV5-1
CDR3: CASSLDGPGDSPLHF
DNA: TGCGCCAGCAGCTTAGACGGACCAGGGGACTCACCCCTCCACTTT

size: NA
D: TRBD2
J: TRBJ2-2
V: TRBV9
CDR3: CASSGLAGWLAGELFF
DNA: TGTGCCAGCAGCGGACTAGCGGGGTGGCTTGCCGGGGAGCTGTTTTTT

size: NA
D: NA
J: TRBJ1-1
V: TRBV5-4
CDR3: CASSPGLMGRNTEAFF
DNA: TGTGCCAGCAGCCCGGGTTTAATGGGGAGGAACACTGAAGCTTTCTTT

size: NA
D: NA
J: TRBJ1-5
V: TRBV3-1/TRBV3-2
CDR3: CASSQVSWSEPQHF
DNA: TGTGCCAGCAGCCAAGTATCGTGGTCGGAGCCCCAGCATTTT

size: NA
D: NA
J: TRBJ1-2
V: TRBV6-4
CDR3: CASSEDPGLGYTF
DNA: TGTGCCAGCAGCGAAGACCCAGGATTGGGCTACACCTTC

size: NA
D: TRBD2
J: TRBJ2-1
V: TRBV9
CDR3: CASSTRTSGGEQFF
DNA: TGTGCCAGCAGCACTCGGACTAGCGGGGGTGAGCAGTTCTTC

size: NA
D: NA
J: TRBJ2-2
V: TRBV5-8
CDR3: CASSLGEPYTGELFF
DNA: TGTGCCAGCAGCTTAGGGGAACCTTACACCGGGGAGCTGTTTTTT

size: NA
D: TRBD1
J: TRBJ1-5
V: TRBV7-8
CDR3: CASSPRQTGLKHF
DNA: TGTGCCAGCAGCCCCCGACAGACAGGGCTGAAGCATTTT

size: once
D: TRBD1
J: TRBJ1-5
V: TRBV5-1
CDR3: CASSSTGIHQPQHF
DNA: TGCGCCAGCAGCTCGACAGGGATACATCAGCCCCAGCATTTT

size: NA
D: TRBD1
J: TRBJ1-2
V: TRBV5-1
CDR3: CASSFDRVGGYTF
DNA: TGCGCCAGCAGCTTTGACAGGGTTGGTGGCTACACCTTC

size: few
D: NA
J: TRBJ1-5
V: TRBV3-1/TRBV3-2
CDR3: CASSQGLPRNQPQHF
DNA: TGTGCCAGCAGCCAAGGACTTCCCCGCAATCAGCCCCAGCATTTT

size: NA
D: NA
J: TRBJ1-1
V: TRBV2
CDR3: CASSEASWFGAFF
DNA: TGTGCCAGCAGTGAAGCGTCGTGGTTCGGGGCTTTCTTT

size: NA
D: NA
J: TRBJ1-1
V: TRBV18
CDR3: CASSPQVGLNTEAFF
DNA: TGTGCCAGCTCACCACAAGTGGGCTTGAACACTGAAGCTTTCTTT

size: NA
D: NA
J: TRBJ1-5
V: TRBV19
CDR3: CASSGGLSNQPQHF
DNA: TGTGCCAGTAGTGGCGGACTCAGCAATCAGCCCCAGCATTTT

size: NA
D: NA
J: TRBJ1-4
V: TRBV9
CDR3: CASSAWGGINEKLFF
DNA: TGTGCCAGCAGCGCCTGGGGGGGTATTAATGAAAAACTGTTTTTT

size: NA
D: TRBD1
J: TRBJ2-7
V: TRBV7-9
CDR3: CASSFAGTGFYEQYF
DNA: TGTGCCAGCAGCTTCGCCGGGACAGGGTTTTACGAGCAGTACTTC

size: NA
D: NA
J: TRBJ1-1
V: TRBV5-6
CDR3: CASCEGQLTEAFF
DNA: TGTGCCAGCTGCGAGGGACAACTGACTGAAGCTTTCTTT

size: NA
D: NA
J: TRBJ1-4
V: TRBV5-1
CDR3: CASNKGRDNEKLFF
DNA: TGCGCCAGCAACAAAGGACGGGATAATGAAAAACTGTTTTTT

size: NA
D: NA
J: TRBJ1-4
V: TRBV7-8
CDR3: CASSPHGRGTNEKLFF
DNA: TGTGCCAGCAGCCCCCATGGCAGGGGAACTAATGAAAAACTGTTTTTT

size: NA
D: NA
J: TRBJ1-2
V: TRBV7-9
CDR3: CASSLARGNGYTF
DNA: TGTGCCAGCAGCTTAGCGCGGGGGAATGGCTACACCTTC

size: NA
D: TRBD2
J: TRBJ2-3
V: TRBV3-1/TRBV3-2
CDR3: CASSQGLRGGTDTQYF
DNA: TGTGCCAGCAGCCAAGGATTGCGGGGGGGCACAGATACGCAGTATTTT

size: NA
D: TRBD1
J: TRBJ1-1
V: TRBV5-1
CDR3: CASTLSGGDFMNTEAFF
DNA: TGCGCCAGCACCCTCTCAGGGGGCGACTTCATGAACACTGAAGCTTTCTTT

size: NA
D: NA
J: TRBJ2-1
V: TRBV6-5
CDR3: CASSTGLGLLNEQFF
DNA: TGTGCCAGCAGTACAGGGTTGGGCTTACTCAATGAGCAGTTCTTC

size: NA
D: TRBD1
J: TRBJ1-2
V: TRBV7-3
CDR3: CASSYDRGGGYTF
DNA: TGTGCCAGCAGCTATGACAGGGGAGGCGGCTACACCTTC

size: NA
D: TRBD1
J: TRBJ2-6
V: TRBV15
CDR3: CATSKNKGQGGSGANVLTF
DNA: TGTGCCACCAGCAAAAATAAGGGACAGGGAGGCTCTGGGGCCAACGTCCTGACTTTC

size: NA
D: NA
J: TRBJ1-6
V: TRBV3-1/TRBV3-2
CDR3: CASSPRGRDSPLHF
DNA: TGTGCCAGCAGCCCAAGGGGGAGGGATTCACCCCTCCACTTT

size: few
D: NA
J: TRBJ2-5
V: TRBV20-1
CDR3: CSARTGETQYF
DNA: TGCAGTGCTAGGACGGGGGAGACCCAGTACTTC

size: NA
D: NA
J: TRBJ2-3
V: TRBV13
CDR3: CASSFRVGGVDTQYF
DNA: TGTGCCAGCAGCTTCCGAGTAGGGGGGGTAGATACGCAGTATTTT

size: NA
D: NA
J: TRBJ1-2
V: TRBV4-1
CDR3: CASSQDTKQGDGYTF
DNA: TGCGCCAGCAGCCAAGATACTAAACAGGGAGATGGCTACACCTTC

size: NA
D: NA
J: TRBJ1-1
V: TRBV6-5
CDR3: CASSQEESLNTEAFF
DNA: TGTGCCAGCAGTCAGGAGGAATCCTTGAACACTGAAGCTTTCTTT

size: NA
D: TRBD1
J: TRBJ2-7
V: TRBV6-5
CDR3: CASSYSGQDSYEQYF
DNA: TGTGCCAGCAGTTACTCCGGACAGGACTCCTACGAGCAGTACTTC

size: NA
D: TRBD1
J: TRBJ2-3
V: TRBV7-9
CDR3: CASSFGTGESDTQYF
DNA: TGTGCCAGCAGCTTTGGGACAGGGGAATCAGATACGCAGTATTTT

size: NA
D: NA
J: TRBJ2-1
V: TRBV2
CDR3: CASSEAVTNYNEQFF
DNA: TGTGCCAGCAGTGAAGCGGTGACAAATTACAATGAGCAGTTCTTC

size: NA
D: NA
J: TRBJ2-5
V: TRBV6-5
CDR3: CASSISWGPETQYF
DNA: TGTGCCAGCAGCATTTCGTGGGGGCCAGAGACCCAGTACTTC